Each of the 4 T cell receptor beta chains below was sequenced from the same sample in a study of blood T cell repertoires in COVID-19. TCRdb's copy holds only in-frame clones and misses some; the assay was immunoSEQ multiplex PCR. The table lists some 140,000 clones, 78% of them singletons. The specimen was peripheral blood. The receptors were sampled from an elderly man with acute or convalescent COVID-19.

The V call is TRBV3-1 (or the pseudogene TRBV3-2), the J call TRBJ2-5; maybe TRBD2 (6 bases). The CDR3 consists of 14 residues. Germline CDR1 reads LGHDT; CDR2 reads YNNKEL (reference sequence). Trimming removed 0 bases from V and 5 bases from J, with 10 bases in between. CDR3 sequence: CASSQERGRETQYF. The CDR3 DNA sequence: TGTGCCAGCAGCCAAGAACGGGGGAGGGAGACCCAGTACTTC.

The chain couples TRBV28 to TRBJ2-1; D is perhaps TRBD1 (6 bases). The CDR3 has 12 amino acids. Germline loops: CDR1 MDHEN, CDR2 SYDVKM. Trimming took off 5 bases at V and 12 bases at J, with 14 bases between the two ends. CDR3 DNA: TGTGCCAGCAGTCCGACCTTACAGGGGCAGTTCTTC. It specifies CASSPTLQGQFF.

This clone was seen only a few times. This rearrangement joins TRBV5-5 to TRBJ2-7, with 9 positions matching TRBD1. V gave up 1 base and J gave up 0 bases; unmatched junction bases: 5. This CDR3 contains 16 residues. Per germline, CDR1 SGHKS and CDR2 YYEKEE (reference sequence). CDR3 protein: CASSLLGTGISYEQYF. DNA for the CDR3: TGTGCCAGCAGCTTGCTCGGGACAGGGATCTCCTACGAGCAGTACTTC.

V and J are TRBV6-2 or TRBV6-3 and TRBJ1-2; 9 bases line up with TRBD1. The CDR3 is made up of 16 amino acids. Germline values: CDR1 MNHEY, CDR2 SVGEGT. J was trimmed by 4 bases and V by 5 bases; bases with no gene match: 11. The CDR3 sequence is CASSRAQGAGSYGYTF. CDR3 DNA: TGTGCCAGCAGTCGGGCACAGGGGGCTGGGAGCTATGGCTACACCTTC.